These T cell receptor beta chains were read from a single sample in a study of cytomegalovirus exposure and HLA in healthy donors. TCRdb keeps only in-frame clones here, not all; method: immunoSEQ multiplex PCR. The table has approximately 240,000 clones, around four fifths seen once; the top ten hold around 0.57%. Sequencing was performed on PBMCs. The receptors here all came from a woman aged 40 to 55 in good health and CMV-seronegative. Both conserved end residues are part of each CDR3. The D gene is left open where the match is weak. Size is stated for part of the rows, as once, few or many counts, or as a class when the clone is expanded.

d_call clone_size j_call v_call cdr3_aa cdr3_nt
- few TRBJ2-2 TRBV7-6 CASSRGQFNTGELFF TGTGCCAGCAGCCGTGGACAATTTAACACCGGGGAGCTGTTTTTT
TRBD1 - TRBJ2-7 TRBV5-1 CASSLVWDRSSYEQYF TGCGCCAGCAGCTTGGTATGGGACAGAAGCTCCTACGAGCAGTACTTC
- few TRBJ1-4 TRBV6-1 CASTRNTNEKLFF TGTGCCAGCACCAGAAACACAAATGAAAAACTGTTTTTT
TRBD2 - TRBJ2-5 TRBV5-8 CASSLAFGSSGYQETQYF TGTGCCAGCAGCTTGGCCTTTGGGTCTAGCGGGTACCAAGAGACCCAGTACTTC
- - TRBJ1-2 TRBV7-9 CASSLSANYGYTF TGTGCCAGCAGCTTATCTGCTAACTATGGCTACACCTTC
- - TRBJ1-4 TRBV9 CASSDGGGSEKLFF TGTGCCAGCAGCGACGGGGGAGGGAGTGAAAAACTGTTTTTT
TRBD1 - TRBJ1-4 TRBV5-1 CASTPGDSLNEKLFF TGCGCCAGCACTCCTGGGGACAGCCTTAATGAAAAACTGTTTTTT
- - TRBJ2-5 TRBV7-9 CASSPTSGAQYF TGTGCCAGCAGCCCTACCTCCGGGGCCCAGTACTTC
TRBD1 - TRBJ2-5 TRBV15 CATSRETGIGEQYF TGTGCCACCAGCAGAGAGACAGGGATAGGAGAGCAGTACTTC
TRBD1 once TRBJ1-5 TRBV27 CASGQTGGTLGNQPQHF TGTGCCAGCGGCCAGACAGGGGGAACTTTGGGAAATCAGCCCCAGCATTTT
- few TRBJ1-4 TRBV4-3 CASSQDLPGPLDNEKLFF TGCGCCAGCAGCCAAGATCTGCCAGGGCCTCTGGATAATGAAAAACTGTTTTTT
- - TRBJ2-3 TRBV19 CASTETGTDTQYF TGTGCCAGTACAGAGACAGGTACAGATACGCAGTATTTT
TRBD1 - TRBJ2-7 TRBV11-2 CASRLTGPEQYF TGTGCCAGCAGACTGACAGGGCCCGAGCAGTACTTC
- - TRBJ2-5 TRBV27 CASSLWVGGGETQYF TGTGCCAGCAGTTTATGGGTGGGAGGTGGCGAGACCCAGTACTTC
TRBD1 - TRBJ2-1 TRBV7-9 CASSLDRVNEQFF TGTGCCAGCAGCTTGGACAGGGTGAATGAGCAGTTCTTC
- - TRBJ1-5 TRBV7-9 CASSLGSPGAGQPQHF TGTGCCAGCAGCTTAGGGTCGCCAGGAGCGGGTCAGCCCCAGCATTTT